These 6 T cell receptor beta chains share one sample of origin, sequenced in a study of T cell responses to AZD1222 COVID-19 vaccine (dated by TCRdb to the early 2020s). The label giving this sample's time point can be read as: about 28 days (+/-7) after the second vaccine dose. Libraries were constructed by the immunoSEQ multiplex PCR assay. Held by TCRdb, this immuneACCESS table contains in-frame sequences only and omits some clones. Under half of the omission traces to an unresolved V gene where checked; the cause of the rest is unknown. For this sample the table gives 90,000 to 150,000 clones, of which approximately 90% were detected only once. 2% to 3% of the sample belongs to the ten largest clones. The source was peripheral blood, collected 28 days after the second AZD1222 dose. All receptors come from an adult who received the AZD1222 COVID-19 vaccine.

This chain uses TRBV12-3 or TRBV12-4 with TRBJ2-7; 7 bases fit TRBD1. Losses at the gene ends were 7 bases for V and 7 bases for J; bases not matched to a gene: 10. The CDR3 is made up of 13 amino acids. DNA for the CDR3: TGTGCCAGCACCACAGGGGCAACTGGGGAGCAGTACTTC. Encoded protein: CASTTGATGEQYF.

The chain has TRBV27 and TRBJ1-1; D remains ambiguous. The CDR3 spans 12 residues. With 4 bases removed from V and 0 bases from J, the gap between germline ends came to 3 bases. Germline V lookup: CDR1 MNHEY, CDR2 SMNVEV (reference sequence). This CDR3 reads CASSSVNTEAFF. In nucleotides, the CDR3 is TGTGCCAGCAGTTCAGTGAACACTGAAGCTTTCTTT.

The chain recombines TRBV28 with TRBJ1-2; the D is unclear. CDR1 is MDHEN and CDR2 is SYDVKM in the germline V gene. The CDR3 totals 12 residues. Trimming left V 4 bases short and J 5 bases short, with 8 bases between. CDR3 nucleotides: TGTGCCAGCAGTTCCGGCGGGTATGGCTACACCTTC. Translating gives CASSSGGYGYTF.

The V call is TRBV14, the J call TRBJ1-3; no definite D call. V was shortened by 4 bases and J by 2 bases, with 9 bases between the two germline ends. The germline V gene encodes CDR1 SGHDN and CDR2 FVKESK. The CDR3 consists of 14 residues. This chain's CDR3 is CASSLRATGNTIYF. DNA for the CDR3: TGTGCCAGCAGCCTGCGAGCGACTGGAAACACCATATATTTT.

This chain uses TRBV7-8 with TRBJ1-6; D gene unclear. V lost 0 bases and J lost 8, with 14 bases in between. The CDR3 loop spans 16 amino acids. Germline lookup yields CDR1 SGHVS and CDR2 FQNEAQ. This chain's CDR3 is CASSLAGGSKDSPLHF. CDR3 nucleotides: TGTGCCAGCAGCTTAGCGGGCGGGAGTAAGGATTCACCCCTCCACTTT.

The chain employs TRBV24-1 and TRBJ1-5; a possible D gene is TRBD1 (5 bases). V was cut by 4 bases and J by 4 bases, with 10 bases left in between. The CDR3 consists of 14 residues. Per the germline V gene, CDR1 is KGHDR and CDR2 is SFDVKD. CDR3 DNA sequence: TGTGCCACCAGTGAGTCAGGGAGTAATCAGCCCCAGCATTTT. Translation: CATSESGSNQPQHF.